Listed here is a single TCR beta chain. The CDR3 is 16 amino acids. This sample was included in a study of blood T cells in healthy people across ages. Study at large: Per two T cells, template switching captured roughly one barcoded beta molecule.

The second PCR ran about 6 to 11 cycles with a sample-barcoded 5' primer and J-beta primers. A tag from a template-switch adaptor with 12 random nucleotides marked each cDNA molecule. TCRdb reanalysed the 5' RACE reads using MiXCR and keeps one entry per CDR3 protein. The sample contains about 940,000 distinct CDR3 sequences, around 49% of which appear only once. Per individual sample, total RNA of at least 6 micrograms was extracted. V is TRBV21-1 and J is TRBJ1-1; the table's D call, TRBD1, has no DNA check behind it. TRBV21-1 is marked as a pseudogene. Material for sequencing was blood. The sequence derives from a man aged 25-45 years in good health. This CDR3 reads CASSRRQGFRNTEAFF. In DNA, the CDR3 is TGTGCCAGCAGCAGACGACAGGGTTTCCGGAACACTGAAGCTTTCTTT.